This T cell receptor beta chain was recovered during a study of blood T cell repertoires in COVID-19. Study background: The United States, Italy and Spain supplied acute and convalescent COVID-19 samples. The cDNA or gDNA used as material had been derived from T cells, B-cell-depleted T cells, or PBMCs.

Authors' data handling: Amplified reference gene primers provided the basis for estimating nucleated cell counts. Sequencing was performed with immunoSEQ multiplex PCR; in TCRdb, only in-frame clones are kept and a portion is missing. V and J calls plus clone size are reproduced from that table; the DNA served to infer D and trimming. The repertoire holds 150,000 or so clones, with about 79% as singletons. Germline V gene sequence: CDR1 MNHEY, CDR2 SMNVEV (reference sequence). The CDR3 is 16 amino acids. The ends were cut back, 0 bases at V and 9 bases at J, with 15 bases in the middle. The genes are TRBV27 and TRBJ2-6; tentative D call: TRBD2 (6 bases). Sequencing was carried out using peripheral blood. The TCR was taken from a woman of 80 years or more with acute or convalescent COVID-19. The CDR3 is CASSLSAGPILNVLTF. Written as DNA, the CDR3 is TGTGCCAGCAGTTTATCCGCGGGACCCATCCTCAACGTCCTGACTTTC. Full variable domain (rest looked up from reference TRBV27 and TRBJ2-6): EAQVTQNPRYLITVTGKKLTVTCSQNMNHEYMSWYRQDPGLGLRQIYYSMNVEVTDKGDVPEGYKVSRKEKRNFPLILESPSPNQTSLYFCASSLSAGPILNVLTFGAGSRLTVL.